This T cell receptor beta chain was identified during a study of CD8 T cells in ankylosing spondylitis. General study findings and limits: Clones linked to disease were reported to show significant enrichment in matched ankylosing spondylitis synovial fluid. Within peripheral blood, clones linked to disease were CD8+ and relatively rare. Seemingly characteristic of ankylosing spondylitis blood was a TCR beta motif consisting of eight highly homologous variants.

TCRdb reprocessed the 5' RACE reads with MiXCR, giving one entry per CDR3 protein. Of about 300,000 distinct CDR3 sequences listed, more than 9% are singletons. This clonotype was observed a handful of times. Its specificity is not known. The CDR3 is made up of 15 amino acids. Germline CDR1 and CDR2: DFQATT and SNEGSKA (reference sequence). V lost 3 bases to trimming and J lost 0 bases, with 12 bases between them. Material: blood, either unsorted or a sorted T cell fraction (not recorded which). The V call is TRBV20-1, the J call TRBJ1-5, with D perhaps matching TRBD1 (5 bases). This sequence originates from a female donor with ankylosing spondylitis or in good health (not recorded which). The CDR3 nucleotides read TGCAGTGCTAGTGGGGCAGGCAATAGCAATCAGCCCCAGCATTTT. It codes for CSASGAGNSNQPQHF.